A single sample is the source of the 26 T cell receptor beta chains below, sequenced in a study of OX40 agonist ivuxolimab in advanced cancers. The protocol used for the library was the immunoSEQ multiplex PCR assay. Drawn from immuneACCESS, this table holds only the in-frame rearrangements with V and J called that TCRdb kept. Clones are partly lost; checked studies trace under half to an unresolved V gene and leave the rest unexplained. The sample data list tens of thousands of clones, and less than 95% of these were observed just once. The ten largest clones represent about 13% of the sample. The sample here was CD4+ or CD8+ T cells sorted from blood, taken in a trial of the OX40 agonist ivuxolimab. These receptors were collected from an adult with an advanced solid tumor such as melanoma, head and neck, liver or kidney cancer.

The chain carries TRBV11-3 and TRBJ2-7; D might be TRBD1 or TRBD2, each matching 5 bases. The CDR3 loop spans 16 amino acids. Germline V lookup: CDR1 SGHNT, CDR2 YENEEA. Trimming removed 5 bases from V and 2 bases from J, with 19 bases in between. The CDR3 region is CASSTRGHQVAYEQYF. The CDR3 nucleotides are TGTGCCAGCAGCACCCGGGGCCATCAGGTAGCCTACGAGCAGTACTTC.

The gene calls are TRBV7-9 and TRBJ2-2; 10 nucleotides agree with TRBD2. This CDR3 is built from 15 residues. CDR1 and CDR2 (germline): SEHNR, FQNEAQ (reference sequence). Trimming removed 4 bases from V and 7 bases from J; junction bases left unmatched: 6. CDR3 region: CASSSSGSSHGELFF. The CDR3 DNA reads as TGTGCCAGCAGCTCTAGCGGGAGTTCTCACGGGGAGCTGTTTTTT. The variable domain in full, completed from reference TRBV7-9 and TRBJ2-2, reads DTGVSQNPRHKITKRGQNVTFRCDPISEHNRLYWYRQTLGQGPEFLTYFQNEAQLEKSRLLSDRFSAERPKGSFSTLEIQRTEQGDSAMYLCASSSSGSSHGELFFGEGSRLTVL.

The chain links TRBV9 to TRBJ2-7, with 10 bases fitting TRBD2. This CDR3 has 15 amino acids. After removal of 3 bases from V and 4 bases from J, the junction contained 7 bases not matched to a gene. Germline lookup yields CDR1 SGDLS and CDR2 YYNGEE. In DNA form, the CDR3 reads TGTGCCAGCAGCGAATCCACTAGCGGGGCTTACGAGCAGTACTTC. The encoded protein is CASSESTSGAYEQYF. Full variable domain (rest looked up from reference TRBV9 and TRBJ2-7): DSGVTQTPKHLITATGQRVTLRCSPRSGDLSVYWYQQSLDQGLQFLIQYYNGEERAKGNILERFSAQQFPDLHSELNLSSLELGDSALYFCASSESTSGAYEQYFGPGTRLTVT.

The V call is TRBV7-9, the J call TRBJ2-2; D is ambiguous. Trimming stripped 5 bases from V and 1 base from J, with 17 bases between. The length of the CDR3 is 17 residues. Per the germline V gene, CDR1 is SEHNR and CDR2 is FQNEAQ (reference sequence). CDR3 bases: TGTGCCAGCAGCCCAGGTCCCGCGTCGGTGAACACCGGGGAGCTGTTTTTT. Its protein is CASSPGPASVNTGELFF.

This chain connects TRBV7-9 to TRBJ2-1, with D unclear. V gave up 1 base and J gave up 0 bases, with 10 bases separating them. Germline CDR1 is SEHNR and CDR2 is FQNEAQ (reference sequence). The CDR3 has 16 amino acids. In nucleotides, the CDR3 is TGTGCCAGCAGCTTAGTTACCAGAAGCTCCTACAATGAGCAGTTCTTC. Translated, it gives CASSLVTRSSYNEQFF.

This rearrangement joins TRBV11-3 to TRBJ2-7; D might be TRBD2 (5 bases). Germline V gives CDR1 SGHNT, CDR2 YENEEA. The CDR3 consists of 13 residues. Trimming stripped 3 bases from V and 3 bases from J, with 9 bases between. The CDR3 sequence is CASSFPGSYEQYF. Written as DNA, the CDR3 is TGTGCCAGCAGCTTTCCGGGAAGCTACGAGCAGTACTTC. Variable domain in full (rest from reference TRBV11-3 and TRBJ2-7): EAGVVQSPRYKIIEKKQPVAFWCNPISGHNTLYWYLQNLGQGPELLIRYENEEAVDDSQLPKDRFSAERLKGVDSTLKIQPAELGDSAVYLCASSFPGSYEQYFGPGTRLTVT.

The chain employs TRBV10-2 and TRBJ2-2; 9 bases match TRBD2. Germline assignment: CDR1 WSHSY and CDR2 SAAADI. Germline trimming cut 7 bases from V and 6 bases from J; bases unmatched to any gene: 9. CDR3 length equals 15 residues. The CDR3 loop reads CASTELAGAAGELFF. CDR3 coding DNA: TGCGCCAGCACGGAATTAGCGGGAGCCGCCGGGGAGCTGTTTTTT.

The chain employs TRBV5-1 and TRBJ1-1; 7 bases agree with TRBD1. The V gene's germline CDR1 is SGHRS and CDR2 YFSETQ. The CDR3 has 16 amino acids. The J segment lost 0 bases and the V segment lost 4 bases, leaving 9 bases of the junction unmatched. CDR3 nucleotides: TGCGCCAGCAGCCACGGGCAGGGGGAAATGAACACTGAAGCTTTCTTT. Translating it yields CASSHGQGEMNTEAFF.

This clone was found a few times. DNA of the CDR3: TGTGCCGCTCGGGATCCCCAGAGGAATGAGCAGTTCTTC. It is translated as CAARDPQRNEQFF. The chain uses TRBV5-4 and TRBJ2-1; a weak D match, TRBD2 (5 bases). CDR1 SGHNT and CDR2 YYREEE come from the germline V gene (reference sequence). The CDR3 extends over 13 amino acids. The germline V and J ends were trimmed by 10 bases and 7 bases, with 18 bases remaining between them.

This chain uses TRBV28 with TRBJ2-7; 11 bases are shared with TRBD2. V dropped 8 bases and J dropped 5; count of bases not matched to a gene: 8. Per the germline V gene, CDR1 is MDHEN and CDR2 is SYDVKM. The CDR3 loop spans 14 amino acids. The CDR3 loop reads CASLETSGINEQYF. In DNA, the CDR3 is TGTGCCAGCCTAGAGACTAGCGGGATCAACGAGCAGTACTTC.

The gene calls are TRBV15 and TRBJ2-1, with D possibly TRBD1 on 6 matching bases. Germline loops: CDR1 LNHNV, CDR2 YYDKDF (reference sequence). Trimming removed 1 base at V and 7 bases at J, with 11 bases between. The length of the CDR3 is 14 residues. CDR3: CATSRVGGSNEQFF. As DNA, the CDR3 is TGTGCCACCAGCAGAGTAGGGGGTTCGAATGAGCAGTTCTTC.

J is TRBJ2-1 and V is TRBV18; D may correspond to TRBD1 or TRBD2 (5 bases each). CDR1 is KGHSH, CDR2 LQKENI, per germline. The CDR3 sequence is 17 residues long. The ends were cut back, 6 bases at V and 1 base at J, with 19 bases in the middle. The DNA of the CDR3 is TGTGCCAGCTCGGGGCCTTTGCGGAGACTATCCTACAATGAGCAGTTCTTC. Translation gives CASSGPLRRLSYNEQFF.

The count of this clone is one. V is TRBV5-4 and J is TRBJ2-3; no clear D. The CDR3 is made up of 15 amino acids. CDR1 is SGHNT, CDR2 YYREEE, per germline (reference sequence). Trimming took off 6 bases at V and 2 bases at J, with 16 bases between the two ends. CDR3 nucleotides: TGTGCCAGCAATGGGGTGGGTCACGACACAGATACGCAGTATTTT. Its translation: CASNGVGHDTDTQYF.

This clone is a singleton in its sample. The CDR3 loop is CASSYPRDRGEKTQYF. For the CDR3, the DNA is TGTGCCAGCAGCTACCCTCGGGACAGGGGGGAAAAGACCCAGTACTTC. The chain has TRBV7-2 and TRBJ2-5, with 11 bases identical to TRBD1. J was trimmed by 6 bases and V by 4 bases; bases with no gene match: 10. In germline, CDR1 is SGHTA, CDR2 FQGNSA. CDR3 length: 16 amino acids.

The V gene is TRBV4-1, the J gene TRBJ2-5, with D possibly being TRBD1 (5 bases). Trimming took off 4 bases at V and 2 bases at J, with 11 bases between the two ends. CDR1 is MGHRA and CDR2 is YSYEKL in the germline V gene. CDR3 length: 14 amino acids. The CDR3 bases are TGCGCCAGCAGCCCGTTAGGGGCTCAAGAGACCCAGTACTTC. This encodes CASSPLGAQETQYF.

The chain couples TRBV9 to TRBJ1-1; D may be TRBD1 (5 bases). V was pared by 2 bases and J by 0 bases, with 20 bases between. Looked up from germline, CDR1 is SGDLS and CDR2 is YYNGEE. There are 18 residues in the CDR3. CDR3 DNA sequence: TGTGCCAGCAGCGTTCTGGGGGAGACTTTTACTATGAACACTGAAGCTTTCTTT. It encodes CASSVLGETFTMNTEAFF.

A few counts support this clone. The rearrangement joins TRBV4-1 to TRBJ1-1; D possibly corresponds to TRBD1 (6 bases). This CDR3 is 15 amino acids long. Trimming removed 3 bases from V and 4 bases from J, with 15 bases in between. Germline V gene lookup returns CDR1 MGHRA and CDR2 YSYEKL. The CDR3 region has the DNA TGCGCCAGCAGCCAGGTAGGCCAGGGGAGCACTGAAGCTTTCTTT. This codes for CASSQVGQGSTEAFF.

The chain has TRBV7-3 and TRBJ2-1; the D gene is possibly TRBD2 (6 bases). Per germline, CDR1 SGHTA and CDR2 FQGTGA. The germline V and J ends were trimmed by 2 bases and 2 bases, with 13 bases remaining between them. This CDR3 contains 16 residues. CDR3 nucleotides: TGTGCCAGCAGCTTAGATTTGCGGGGAACCTACAATGAGCAGTTCTTC. This codes for CASSLDLRGTYNEQFF. Combining the CDR3 with reference TRBV7-3 and TRBJ2-1 gives the whole variable domain GAGVSQTPSNKVTEKGKYVELRCDPISGHTALYWYRQSLGQGPEFLIYFQGTGAADDSGLPNDRFFAVRPEGSVSTLKIQRTERGDSAVYLCASSLDLRGTYNEQFFGPGTRLTVL.

The chain joins TRBV5-1 to TRBJ2-5, with 10 nucleotides matching TRBD1. Germline V gene data show CDR1 as SGHRS and CDR2 as YFSETQ. The CDR3 contains 15 residues. Trimming took 4 bases from V and 2 from J; bases not matched to a gene: 5. CDR3 nucleotide sequence: TGCGCCAGCAGCGCCCGGGACAGGGGACAAGAGACCCAGTACTTC. Translation: CASSARDRGQETQYF.

The V and J genes are TRBV4-3 and TRBJ2-7; D remains ambiguous. The germline V and J ends were trimmed by 0 bases and 5 bases, with 17 bases remaining between them. Germline CDR1 LGHNA, CDR2 YSLEER. This CDR3 has 16 residues. CDR3 sequence: CASSQEIGPSHDEQYF. The CDR3 DNA sequence: TGCGCCAGCAGCCAAGAAATAGGTCCCTCACATGACGAGCAGTACTTC.

The CDR3 DNA follows: TGTGCCAGCAGCTTAGCCCTGGGACTAGCGCTTTCCTACGAGCAGTACTTC. This sequence encodes CASSLALGLALSYEQYF. The chain links TRBV11-2 to TRBJ2-7, with 10 bases matching TRBD2. CDR1 SGHAT and CDR2 FQNNGV come from the germline V gene. The V segment lost 1 base and the J segment 1 base; nucleotides outside the gene matches: 7. This CDR3 comprises 17 residues.

The chain links TRBV11-1 to TRBJ2-7, with no clear D. V was pared by 1 base and J by 3 bases, with 7 bases between. CDR3 length equals 13 residues. CDR1 SGHAT and CDR2 FQDESV come from the germline V gene (reference sequence). The chain's CDR3 is CASSLGVGYEQYF. CDR3 coding DNA: TGTGCCAGCAGCTTAGGGGTGGGCTACGAGCAGTACTTC.

Sample share makes this clone medium-sized (0.01 to 0.1%). The chain employs TRBV6-1 and TRBJ1-1; possibly TRBD1 for D (5 bases). The CDR3 consists of 12 residues. V was clipped by 7 bases and J by 6 bases, with 12 bases between them. The germline gives CDR1 MNHNS, CDR2 SASEGT. The CDR3 DNA is TGTGCCAGCACAGGGATAGGTGCTGAAGCTTTCTTT. Amino acids: CASTGIGAEAFF.

The J gene is TRBJ1-2, the V gene TRBV6-5, with D tentatively TRBD1 (5 bases). Germline lookup yields CDR1 MNHEY and CDR2 SVGAGI. V lost 6 bases, J lost 8 bases, and 19 bases lay in between. CDR3 length: 14 residues. The CDR3 region has the DNA TGTGCCAGCAGCGGCAGGTGGGGACTGCGAGGCTACACCTTC. It specifies CASSGRWGLRGYTF.

This chain links TRBV7-9 with TRBJ2-3; 7 positions match TRBD1. The ends lost 1 base at V and 2 bases at J; junction bases unmatched: 6. Germline values: CDR1 SEHNR, CDR2 FQNEAQ (reference sequence). The CDR3 sequence is 16 residues long. This chain's CDR3 is CASSLVEGAFTDTQYF. As DNA, the CDR3 is TGTGCCAGCAGCTTAGTCGAGGGGGCCTTCACAGATACGCAGTATTTT.

This chain links TRBV27 with TRBJ2-3; no reliable D call. CDR1 and CDR2 (germline): MNHEY, SMNVEV (reference sequence). This CDR3 has 14 residues. Trimming pared 3 bases from V and 0 bases from J, leaving 7 bases between. The CDR3 nucleotides are TGTGCCAGCAGTTTGGAGACTAGCACAGATACGCAGTATTTT. This encodes CASSLETSTDTQYF.